The 12 T cell receptor beta chains below come from one sample, sequenced in a study of T cell responses to AZD1222 COVID-19 vaccine. This table comes from immunoSEQ multiplex PCR, and its TCRdb copy is limited to in-frame clones, with some not included. This table has about 120,000 clones, less than 95% appearing once. The specimen comprised peripheral blood, sampled on day 0 of AZD1222 vaccination. All receptors derive from an adult in good health.

V is TRBV24-1 and J is TRBJ1-6; D remains ambiguous. V was clipped by 9 bases and J by 6 bases, with 20 bases between them. The germline CDR1 and CDR2 sequences are KGHDR and SFDVKD. This CDR3 is built from 16 residues. CDR3 residues: CATGPITALPNSPLHF. CDR3 DNA sequence: TGTGCCACCGGACCGATTACAGCTCTCCCTAATTCACCCCTCCACTTT.

The gene calls are TRBV7-9 and TRBJ1-2; D remains unclear. The CDR3 is 12 amino acids. Germline V gene data show CDR1 as SEHNR and CDR2 as FQNEAQ (reference sequence). With 3 bases removed from V and 8 bases from J, the gap between germline ends came to 10 bases. In DNA, the CDR3 is TGTGCCAGCAGCTTGGGCGTTGCGGGCTACACCTTC. Translation: CASSLGVAGYTF.

As DNA, the CDR3 is TGTGCCAGCAGTGAACGTCGCAGGGTAGGCGGCTACACCTTC. As protein: CASSERRRVGGYTF. The chain combines TRBV25-1 with TRBJ1-2, with D tentatively TRBD1 (5 bases). The CDR3 is 14 residues long. The germline CDR1 and CDR2 sequences are MGHDK and SYGVNS. Between the trimmed V and J ends, which lost 2 bases and 8 bases, there was a span of 15 bases.

The chain has TRBV18 and TRBJ2-7; D perhaps matches TRBD1 (5 bases). This CDR3 region has 14 residues. The germline CDR1 and CDR2 sequences are KGHSH and LQKENI. The V end was cut by 5 bases, the J end by 2 bases, with 13 bases between. CDR3 sequence reads: CASSESQGTYEQYF. The CDR3 DNA is TGTGCCAGCTCAGAATCCCAGGGCACCTACGAGCAGTACTTC. The full variable domain, rest sourced from reference TRBV18 and TRBJ2-7, is NAGVMQNPRHLVRRRGQEARLRCSPMKGHSHVYWYRQLPEEGLKFMVYLQKENIIDESGMPKERFSAEFPKEGPSILRIQQVVRGDSAAYFCASSESQGTYEQYFGPGTRLTVT.

The table lists this clone with a few counts. The chain links TRBV11-2 to TRBJ2-1; the match to TRBD2 covers 12 bases. V gave up 2 bases and J gave up 4 bases; unmatched junction bases: 3. The CDR3 is 16 residues long. Germline V gene lookup returns CDR1 SGHAT and CDR2 FQNNGV. For the CDR3, the DNA is TGTGCCAGCAGCTTACGACTAGCGGGAGTATACAATGAGCAGTTCTTC. It is translated as CASSLRLAGVYNEQFF.

The V and J genes are TRBV5-1 and TRBJ1-3; D is unclear. CDR3 length equals 15 residues. Germline V gene lookup returns CDR1 SGHRS and CDR2 YFSETQ. Trimming cost V 0 bases and J 0 bases, with 7 bases left between them. The CDR3 loop is CASSLAAGSGNTIYF. The CDR3 bases are TGCGCCAGCAGCTTGGCCGCCGGCTCTGGAAACACCATATATTTT.

The chain uses TRBV5-1 and TRBJ2-3; 8 nucleotides line up with TRBD1. V was pared by 3 bases and J by 4 bases, with 4 bases of the junction left unmatched. The CDR3 has 14 amino acids. In germline, CDR1 is SGHRS, CDR2 YFSETQ. CDR3 nucleotide sequence: TGCGCCAGCAGCTCCGGGACAGGAGCAGATACGCAGTATTTT. Residues: CASSSGTGADTQYF.

The genes are TRBV28 and TRBJ2-7; D is uncertain. Germline assignment: CDR1 MDHEN and CDR2 SYDVKM. Trimming removed 5 bases at V and 0 bases at J, with 8 bases between. This CDR3 comprises 13 residues. The CDR3 DNA sequence: TGTGCCAGCAGTCCCCCGTCCTCCTACGAGCAGTACTTC. It encodes CASSPPSSYEQYF.

The rearrangement joins TRBV4-2 to TRBJ2-1; the match to TRBD1 covers 8 bases. CDR1 is LGHNA and CDR2 is YNFKEQ in the germline V gene. The CDR3 has 17 amino acids. J was trimmed by 8 bases and V by 1 base; bases with no gene match: 13. This CDR3 is CASSQVRGRGLGYEQFF. CDR3 DNA sequence: TGTGCCAGCAGCCAAGTGCGGGGCAGGGGGCTTGGGTATGAGCAGTTCTTC.

The chain joins TRBV6-5 to TRBJ1-1; D is unclear. The germline CDR1 and CDR2 sequences are MNHEY and SVGAGI. V lost 0 bases and J 0 bases, leaving 11 bases between the germline ends. CDR3 size: 16 residues. The CDR3, as DNA: TGTGCCAGCAGTTACTCCGTCCGGATAATGAACACTGAAGCTTTCTTT. It is translated as CASSYSVRIMNTEAFF.

This chain joins TRBV6-5 and TRBJ2-7, with D possibly being TRBD1 (6 bases). CDR1 and CDR2 (germline): MNHEY, SVGAGI. CDR3 size: 14 residues. The germline V and J ends were trimmed by 0 bases and 3 bases, with 9 bases remaining between them. The CDR3 loop is CASSYSRGNYEQYF. The DNA for the CDR3 is TGTGCCAGCAGTTACTCGAGGGGGAACTACGAGCAGTACTTC.

This rearrangement joins TRBV5-6 to TRBJ1-1, with D unresolved. The CDR3 has 15 residues. Germline V gene lookup returns CDR1 SGHDT and CDR2 YYEEEE. The V gene lost 3 bases and the J gene lost 0 bases, with 12 bases spanning the gap. CDR3: CASSSEGLMNTEAFF. As DNA, the CDR3 is TGTGCCAGCAGCTCGGAAGGGCTGATGAACACTGAAGCTTTCTTT.